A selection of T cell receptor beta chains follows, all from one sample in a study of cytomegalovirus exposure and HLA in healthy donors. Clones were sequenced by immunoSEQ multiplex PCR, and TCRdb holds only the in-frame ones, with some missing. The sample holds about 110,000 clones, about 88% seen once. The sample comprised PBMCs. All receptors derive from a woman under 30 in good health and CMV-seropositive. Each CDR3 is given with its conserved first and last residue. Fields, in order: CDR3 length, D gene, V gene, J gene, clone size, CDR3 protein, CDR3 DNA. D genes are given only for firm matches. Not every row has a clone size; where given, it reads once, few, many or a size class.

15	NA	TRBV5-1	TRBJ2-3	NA	CASTYTGPAADTQYF	TGCGCCAGCACCTATACAGGGCCTGCGGCAGATACGCAGTATTTT
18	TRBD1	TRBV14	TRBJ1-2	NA	CASSHLNSRAGGNYGYTF	TGTGCCAGCAGCCACCTAAACTCGAGGGCAGGGGGCAACTATGGCTACACCTTC
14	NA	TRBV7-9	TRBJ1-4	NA	CASSSDRTYEKLFF	TGTGCCAGCAGCTCAGACAGGACTTATGAAAAACTGTTTTTT
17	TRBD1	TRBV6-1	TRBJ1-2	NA	CASSVSGTGDWFYGYTF	TGTGCCAGCAGTGTATCCGGGACAGGGGATTGGTTCTATGGCTACACCTTC
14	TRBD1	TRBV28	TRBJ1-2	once	CASSSDRVPYGYTF	TGTGCCAGCAGTTCGGACAGGGTCCCTTATGGCTACACCTTC
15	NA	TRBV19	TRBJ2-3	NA	CASSMFGGSTDTQYF	TGTGCCAGTAGTATGTTTGGGGGGAGCACAGATACGCAGTATTTT
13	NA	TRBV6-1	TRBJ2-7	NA	CASSESSDYEQYF	TGTGCCAGCAGTGAATCAAGCGACTACGAGCAGTACTTC
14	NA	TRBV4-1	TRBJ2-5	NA	CASSQETEWETQYF	TGCGCCAGCAGCCAAGAGACGGAGTGGGAGACCCAGTACTTC
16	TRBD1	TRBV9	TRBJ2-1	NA	CASSRPQGPQGNEQFF	TGTGCCAGCAGCCGTCCCCAGGGGCCACAGGGGAATGAGCAGTTCTTC
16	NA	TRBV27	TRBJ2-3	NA	CASSSLARTITDTQYF	TGTGCCAGCAGTTCACTAGCCAGGACTATCACAGATACGCAGTATTTT
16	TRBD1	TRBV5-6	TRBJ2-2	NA	CASSPFGTGNTGELFF	TGTGCCAGCAGCCCATTCGGGACAGGTAACACCGGGGAGCTGTTTTTT
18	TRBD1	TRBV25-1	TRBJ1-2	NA	CASHGRPLTGARDYGYTF	TGTGCCAGCCACGGACGCCCCCTAACAGGGGCCAGGGACTATGGCTACACCTTC
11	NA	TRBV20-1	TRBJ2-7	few	CSARSSYEQYF	TGCAGTGCTAGGAGCTCCTACGAGCAGTACTTC
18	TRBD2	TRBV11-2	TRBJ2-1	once	CASSSGTSGGVSYNEQFF	TGTGCCAGCAGCTCTGGGACTAGCGGGGGGGTGTCCTACAATGAGCAGTTCTTC
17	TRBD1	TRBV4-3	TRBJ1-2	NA	CASSQGITGTDNYGYTF	TGCGCCAGCAGCCAAGGGATAACCGGGACAGATAACTATGGCTACACCTTC
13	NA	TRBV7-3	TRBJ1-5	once	CASSLQGWQPQHF	TGTGCCAGCAGCCTACAGGGTTGGCAGCCCCAGCATTTT
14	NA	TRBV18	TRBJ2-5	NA	CASSPSTREETQYF	TGTGCCAGCTCACCATCGACCAGGGAAGAGACCCAGTACTTC
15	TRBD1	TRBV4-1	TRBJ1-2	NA	CASSQVSGTGDGYTF	TGCGCCAGCAGCCAAGTCTCCGGGACAGGGGATGGCTACACCTTC
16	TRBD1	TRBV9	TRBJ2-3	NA	CASSGNRDRGWDTQYF	TGTGCCAGCAGCGGAAACCGGGACAGGGGTTGGGATACGCAGTATTTT
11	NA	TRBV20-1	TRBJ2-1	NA	CSAPSYNEQFF	TGCAGTGCCCCTAGCTACAATGAGCAGTTCTTC
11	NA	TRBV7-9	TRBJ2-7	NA	CASSPGGEQYF	TGTGCCAGCAGCCCCGGGGGCGAGCAGTACTTC
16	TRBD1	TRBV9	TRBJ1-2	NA	CASGPLGDRGPYGYTF	TGTGCCAGCGGCCCCCTGGGGGACAGGGGGCCCTATGGCTACACCTTC